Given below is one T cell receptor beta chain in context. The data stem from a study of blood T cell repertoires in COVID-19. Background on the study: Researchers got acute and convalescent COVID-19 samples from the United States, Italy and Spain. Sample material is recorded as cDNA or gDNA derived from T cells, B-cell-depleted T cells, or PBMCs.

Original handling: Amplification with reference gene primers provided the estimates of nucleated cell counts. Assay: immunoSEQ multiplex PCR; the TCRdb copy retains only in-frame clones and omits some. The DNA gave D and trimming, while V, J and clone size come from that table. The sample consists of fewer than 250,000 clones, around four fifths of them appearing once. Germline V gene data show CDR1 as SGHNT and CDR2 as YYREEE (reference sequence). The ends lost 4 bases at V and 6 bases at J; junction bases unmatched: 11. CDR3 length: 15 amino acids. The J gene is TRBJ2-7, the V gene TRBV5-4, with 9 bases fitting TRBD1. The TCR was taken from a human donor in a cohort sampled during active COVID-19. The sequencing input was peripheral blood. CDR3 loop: CASSLPGQGGSEQYF. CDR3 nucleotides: TGTGCCAGCAGCCTCCCGGGACAGGGAGGATCCGAGCAGTACTTC.